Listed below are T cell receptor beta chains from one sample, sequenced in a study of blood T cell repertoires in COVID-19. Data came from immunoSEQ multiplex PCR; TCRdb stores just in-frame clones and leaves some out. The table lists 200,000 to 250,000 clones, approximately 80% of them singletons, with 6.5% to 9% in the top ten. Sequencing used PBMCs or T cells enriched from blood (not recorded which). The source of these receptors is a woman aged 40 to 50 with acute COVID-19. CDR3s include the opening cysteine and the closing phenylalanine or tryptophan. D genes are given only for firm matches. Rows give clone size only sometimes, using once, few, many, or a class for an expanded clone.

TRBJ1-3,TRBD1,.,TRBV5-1,TGCGCCAGCAGCTTGGGGGGGACAGGCACTGGAAACACCATATATTTT,CASSLGGTGTGNTIYF
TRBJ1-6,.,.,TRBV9,TGTGCCAGCAGCGTAGGTAGTTGGCGGAATAATTCACCCCTCCACTTT,CASSVGSWRNNSPLHF
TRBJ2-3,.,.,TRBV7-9,TGTGCCAGCAGCTCCCGACTAGAGGGATTAGATACGCAGTATTTT,CASSSRLEGLDTQYF
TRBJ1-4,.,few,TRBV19,TGTGCCAGTAGGCCCCTCGGGGAGGGGAGCTCTGAAAAACTGTTTTTT,CASRPLGEGSSEKLFF
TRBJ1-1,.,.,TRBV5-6,TGTGCCAGCAGCTTCTTGCGGCTAGACAACACTGAAGCTTTCTTT,CASSFLRLDNTEAFF
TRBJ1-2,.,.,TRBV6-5,TGTGCCAGCAGTTCCGAAACCACACTAAATTGGACCTTC,CASSSETTLNWTF
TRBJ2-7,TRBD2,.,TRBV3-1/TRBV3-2,TGTGCCAGCAGCCGAGGGACTAGCGGATCACAGATCTCCTACGAGCAGTACTTC,CASSRGTSGSQISYEQYF
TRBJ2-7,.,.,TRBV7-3,TGTGCCAGCAGCGAGTTTGAATACGAGCAGTACTTC,CASSEFEYEQYF
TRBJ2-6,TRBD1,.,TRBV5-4,TGTGCCAGCAGCTTTACAGGGGCTGGGGCCAACGTCCTGACTTTC,CASSFTGAGANVLTF
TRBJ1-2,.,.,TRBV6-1,TGTGCCAGCAGTGGGTCCCCGGGTTCCCCTCGGGGCTACACCTTC,CASSGSPGSPRGYTF
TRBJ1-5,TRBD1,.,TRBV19,TGTGCCAGTAGTTGGGACAGGGGAAATCAGCCCCAGCATTTT,CASSWDRGNQPQHF
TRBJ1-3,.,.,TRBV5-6,TGTGCCAGCAGCCTCGGACAGACTAAACACACCATATATTTT,CASSLGQTKHTIYF
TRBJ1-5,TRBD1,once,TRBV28,TGTGCCAGCCGGACAGGGGGCGTTCAGCCCCAGCATTTT,CASRTGGVQPQHF
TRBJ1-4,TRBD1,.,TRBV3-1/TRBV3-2,TGTGCCAGCAGCCAAACCGGGACAGATAATGAAAAACTGTTTTTT,CASSQTGTDNEKLFF
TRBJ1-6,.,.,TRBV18,TGTGCCAGCTCACCAGACACCCCGGCCTATAATTCACCCCTCCACTTT,CASSPDTPAYNSPLHF
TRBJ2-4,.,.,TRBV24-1,TGTGCCACCAGTGATGGACAGCGCATTCAGTACTTC,CATSDGQRIQYF
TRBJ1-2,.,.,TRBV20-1,TGCAGTGCTAGTTTGGGGCAGACCGCCAACTATGGCTACACCTTC,CSASLGQTANYGYTF
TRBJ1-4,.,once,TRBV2,TGTGCCAGCATCCGGGGGGGTGCAACTAATGAAAAACTGTTTTTT,CASIRGGATNEKLFF